This TCR beta chain was obtained from a study of T cell responses to AZD1222 COVID-19 vaccine. About this clone itself: What it recognizes is unknown.

TCRdb's copy holds only in-frame clones and misses some; the assay was immunoSEQ multiplex PCR. The sample records approximately 150,000 clones, 86% being singletons. Broader study findings: Nearly half of unique spike-specific TCRs reportedly avoided B.1.351 and B.1.1.7 mutated regions.

The germline V gene has CDR1 LNHDA and CDR2 SQIVND (reference sequence). The V end was cut by 3 bases, the J end by 2 bases, with 13 bases between. CDR3 length equals 15 residues. The sequence came from an adult who received the AZD1222 COVID-19 vaccine. The V gene is TRBV19, the J gene TRBJ1-2, with unresolved D. This specimen was peripheral blood, taken 28 days after the second AZD1222 dose. The CDR3 is CASSMWRRINYGYTF. The DNA of the CDR3 is TGTGCCAGTAGTATGTGGCGAAGGATCAACTATGGCTACACCTTC.